This TCR beta chain derives from a study of OX40 agonist ivuxolimab in advanced cancers. This CDR3 has 14 residues. Trimming cost V 0 bases and J 4 bases, with 9 bases left between them. Looked up from germline, CDR1 is MGHRA and CDR2 is YSYEKL. Measured with immunoSEQ multiplex PCR; TCRdb has only the in-frame clones, and not every one. Counted here are roughly 83,000 clones, 91% occurring once; the ten biggest clones make up roughly 8.4%. The sample consisted of CD4+ or CD8+ T cells sorted from blood, taken in a trial of the OX40 agonist ivuxolimab. This receptor was identified in an adult with an advanced solid tumor such as melanoma, head and neck, liver or kidney cancer. This chain links TRBV4-1 with TRBJ2-5, with TRBD1 as a possible D gene (5 bases). This CDR3 reads CASSQDLGRETQYF. The CDR3 nucleotides are TGCGCCAGCAGCCAAGATTTGGGGCGAGAGACCCAGTACTTC.